These 18 T cell receptor beta chains were all obtained from the same sample, sequenced in a study of T cells in Graves' hyperthyroidism and ophthalmopathy. Amplification yielded TCR beta CDR3 regions, with RNA transcripts as the source. First-round RT-PCR of the TCR CDR3 relied on the HTBI primer set. TCRdb processed the multiplex PCR reads anew with MiXCR; each CDR3 protein has one entry. Of under 450,000 distinct CDR3 sequences in the sample, approximately 15% were seen once. The sample consisted of blood. These receptors were collected from a man aged 25 to 40 with Graves' hyperthyroidism that later progressed to Graves' ophthalmopathy.

As concerns this clonotype: Likely a read error: the CDR3 ends without its conserved phenylalanine or tryptophan. The chain is built from TRBV5-1 and TRBJ1-5, with D uncertain. CDR1 SGHRS and CDR2 YFSETQ come from the germline V gene. The V gene lost 4 bases and the J gene lost 1 base, with 9 bases spanning the gap. There are 14 residues in the CDR3. The CDR3 reads CASSPDRSNQPQHL. DNA for the CDR3: TGCGCCAGCAGCCCCGACCGGAGCAATCAGCCCCAGCATCTT.

The chain carries TRBV7-8 and TRBJ1-3, with D possibly being TRBD1 (5 bases). Germline assignment: CDR1 SGHVS and CDR2 FQNEAQ. The germline V and J ends were trimmed by 2 bases and 0 bases, with 14 bases remaining between them. There are 17 residues in the CDR3. CDR3: CASSLRGSLSSGNTIYF. The CDR3 bases are TGTGCCAGCAGCTTACGGGGGTCGTTGAGCTCTGGAAACACCATATATTTT.

This clonotype was observed at least ten times. The V gene is TRBV4-1, the J gene TRBJ1-1, with a weak D call TRBD1 (5 bases). The germline V gene encodes CDR1 MGHRA and CDR2 YSYEKL. Deletions cut 6 bases from V and 0 bases from J, with 8 bases between. The CDR3 sequence is 13 residues long. CDR3: CASRQVLNTEAFF. The CDR3 DNA reads as TGCGCCAGCAGACAGGTTCTGAACACTGAAGCTTTCTTT.

This clonotype came up many times. The CDR3 loop reads CASSPPSGGETQYF. The DNA of the CDR3 is TGTGCCAGCTCACCACCATCAGGCGGGGAGACCCAGTACTTC. The chain recombines TRBV18 with TRBJ2-5; possibly TRBD2 for D (5 bases). The ends were cut back, 0 bases at V and 5 bases at J, with 10 bases in the middle. CDR1 and CDR2 from the germline V gene are KGHSH and LQKENI. The CDR3 consists of 14 residues. Together with reference TRBV18 and TRBJ2-5, the CDR3 gives the full variable domain: NAGVMQNPRHLVRRRGQEARLRCSPMKGHSHVYWYRQLPEEGLKFMVYLQKENIIDESGMPKERFSAEFPKEGPSILRIQQVVRGDSAAYFCASSPPSGGETQYFGPGTRLLVL.

This clonotype came up many times. This chain joins TRBV11-2 and TRBJ1-4; possibly TRBD1 for D (6 bases). CDR1 and CDR2 (germline): SGHAT, FQNNGV. Trimming removed 1 base at V and 7 bases at J, with 10 bases between. The length of the CDR3 is 14 residues. This CDR3 is CASSLVQGGEKLFF. CDR3 nucleotides: TGTGCCAGCAGCTTAGTACAGGGTGGTGAAAAACTGTTTTTT. The variable domain in full, completed from reference TRBV11-2 and TRBJ1-4, reads EAGVAQSPRYKIIEKRQSVAFWCNPISGHATLYWYQQILGQGPKLLIQFQNNGVVDDSQLPKDRFSAERLKGVDSTLKIQPAKLEDSAVYLCASSLVQGGEKLFFGSGTQLSVL.

On this clonotype itself: A read error may produce the germline difference seen at one junction end. This chain connects TRBV30 to TRBJ1-2, with D hard to call. Germline values: CDR1 GTSNPN, CDR2 SVGIG (reference sequence). This CDR3 spans 13 amino acids. Here the CDR3 DNA reads TGTGCCTGGGGTGTCAGGCCCAACTATGGCTACACCTTC. Protein sequence: CAWGVRPNYGYTF.

The table lists this clonotype with many counts. The chain joins TRBV7-9 to TRBJ1-1; TRBD1 agrees at 10 bases. Germline assignment: CDR1 SEHNR and CDR2 FQNEAQ (reference sequence). Trimming at V came to 5 bases and at J to 7 bases, leaving 10 bases not matched to a gene. The CDR3 contains 15 residues. CDR3 bases: TGTGCCAGCAGCCCCGGGACAGGGGACACCTTTGAAGCTTTCTTT. Residues: CASSPGTGDTFEAFF.

This clonotype occurred many times. The chain couples TRBV2 to TRBJ2-3, with a possible D match to TRBD2 (5 bases). CDR1 and CDR2 from the germline V gene are SNHLY and FYNNEI. V was trimmed by 4 bases and J by 6 bases, leaving 14 bases between them. The CDR3 is made up of 14 amino acids. CDR3 sequence: CASSGLFPRDTQYF. The CDR3 coding sequence is TGTGCCAGCAGTGGACTATTCCCGCGGGATACGCAGTATTTT.

In this sample, this clonotype turned up many times. The chain links TRBV6-1 to TRBJ2-7; possible D gene TRBD1, 5 bases. This CDR3 region has 14 residues. Trimming stripped 5 bases from V and 6 bases from J, with 17 bases between. CDR1 MNHNS and CDR2 SASEGT come from the germline V gene. The CDR3 DNA sequence: TGTGCCAGCAGTAACCCTCGTCTAAGGGGCGAGCAGTACTTC. Translating it yields CASSNPRLRGEQYF.

V and J are TRBV19 and TRBJ1-6; a possible D gene is TRBD1 (5 bases). Germline V lookup: CDR1 LNHDA, CDR2 SQIVND (reference sequence). The CDR3 has 12 residues. The V end lost 7 bases, the J end lost 9 bases, and 10 bases lay between the germline ends. The CDR3 bases are TGTGCCAGTAACTTGGGGGTTTCACCCCTCCACTTT. It codes for CASNLGVSPLHF.

This clonotype was recorded many times. The V and J genes are TRBV12-5 and TRBJ1-1; weak D call: TRBD1 (6 bases). The length of the CDR3 is 17 residues. CDR1 is LGHNT and CDR2 is FRNRAP in the germline V gene. The germline V and J ends were trimmed by 3 bases and 3 bases, with 20 bases remaining between them. CDR3 amino acids: CASGFGPYRAGYTEAFF. The CDR3 coding sequence is TGTGCTAGTGGTTTCGGGCCTTACAGGGCGGGGTACACTGAAGCTTTCTTT.

The table lists this clonotype with many counts. The chain combines TRBV3-1 with TRBJ2-7; 8 nucleotides agree with TRBD2. The V segment lost 1 base and the J segment 9 bases; nucleotides outside the gene matches: 17. Germline values: CDR1 LGHDT, CDR2 YNNKEL (reference sequence). CDR3 size: 17 residues. Here the CDR3 DNA reads TGTGCCAGCAGCCAAGGGCCCGCGGGGGGCCGATCCTATCTGCAGTACTTC. Residues: CASSQGPAGGRSYLQYF.

This clonotype has a count of ten or more. The CDR3 spells CASSPAGTPGYTF. In DNA form, the CDR3 reads TGTGCCAGCAGCCCGGCCGGGACCCCTGGCTACACCTTC. V and J are TRBV7-9 and TRBJ1-2; a possible D gene is TRBD1 (5 bases). Between the trimmed V and J ends, which lost 5 bases and 7 bases, there was a span of 14 bases. The CDR3 sequence is 13 residues long. CDR1 and CDR2 from the germline V gene are SEHNR and FQNEAQ (reference sequence).

This clonotype has more than one count but fewer than ten. The chain links TRBV29-1 to TRBJ2-5; no firm D call. The CDR3 extends over 12 amino acids. The germline V and J ends were trimmed by 8 bases and 2 bases, with 12 bases remaining between them. Germline V gene sequence: CDR1 SQVTM, CDR2 ANQGSEA. DNA for the CDR3: TGCAGCCGTCGGGCTTGGCAAGAGACCCAGTACTTC. This encodes CSRRAWQETQYF. Filled out from reference TRBV29-1 and TRBJ2-5, the complete variable domain reads SAVISQKPSRDICQRGTSLTIQCQVDSQVTMMFWYRQQPGQSLTLIATANQGSEATYESGFVIDKFPISRPNLTFSTLTVSNMSPEDSSIYLCSRRAWQETQYFGPGTRLLVL.

This clonotype was seen ten or more times. The gene calls are TRBV5-1 and TRBJ1-2, with D uncertain. This CDR3 has 12 amino acids. Trimming left V 4 bases short and J 8 bases short, with 12 bases between. Germline-derived CDR1 and CDR2 are SGHRS and YFSETQ. This CDR3 reads CASSADSSGYTF. The CDR3 DNA reads as TGCGCCAGCAGCGCGGACTCATCCGGCTACACCTTC.

This chain links TRBV27 with TRBJ2-1; D perhaps matches TRBD2 (6 bases). The CDR3 spans 16 residues. Germline V CDR1 and CDR2: MNHEY, SMNVEV (reference sequence). The V end lost 5 bases, the J end lost 10 bases, and 24 bases lay between the germline ends. CDR3 loop: CASSLGDFGGASEQFF. The CDR3 coding sequence is TGTGCCAGCAGTCTAGGGGACTTCGGGGGAGCAAGCGAGCAGTTCTTC.

The chain employs TRBV28 and TRBJ1-2; 9 bases are a match to TRBD1. Germline CDR1 reads MDHEN; CDR2 reads SYDVKM. V trimming: 6 bases; J trimming: 4 bases; junction bases outside the gene matches: 6. The CDR3 contains 14 residues. In DNA form, the CDR3 reads TGTGCCAGCAGCACAGGGGGCGCTAGCTATGGCTACACCTTC. It specifies CASSTGGASYGYTF.

Concerning this clonotype itself: This CDR3 is missing its conserved last phenylalanine or tryptophan, likely due to a read error. The V gene is TRBV5-5, the J gene TRBJ2-1; 9 nucleotides align to TRBD1. Unmatched junction bases numbered 7, after V lost 7 bases and J lost 2 bases. Germline V gives CDR1 SGHKS, CDR2 YYEKEE (reference sequence). The CDR3 sequence is 15 residues long. For the CDR3, the DNA is TGTGCCAGCGGGAGACAGGGGGGAGCCTACAATGAGCAGTTCTGC. Its translation: CASGRQGGAYNEQFC.